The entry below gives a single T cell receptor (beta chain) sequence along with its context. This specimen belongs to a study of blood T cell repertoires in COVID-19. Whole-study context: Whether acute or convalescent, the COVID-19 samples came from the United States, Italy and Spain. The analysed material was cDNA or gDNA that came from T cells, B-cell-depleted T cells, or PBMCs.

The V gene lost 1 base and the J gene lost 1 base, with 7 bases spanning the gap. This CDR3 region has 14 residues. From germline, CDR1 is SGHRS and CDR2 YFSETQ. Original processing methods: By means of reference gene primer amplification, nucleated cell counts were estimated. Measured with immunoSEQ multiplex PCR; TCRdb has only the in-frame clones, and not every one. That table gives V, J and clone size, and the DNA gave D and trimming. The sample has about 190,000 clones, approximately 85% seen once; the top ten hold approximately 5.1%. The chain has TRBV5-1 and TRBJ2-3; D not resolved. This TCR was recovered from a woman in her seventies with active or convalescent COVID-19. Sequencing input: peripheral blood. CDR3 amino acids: CASSLSIGTDTQYF. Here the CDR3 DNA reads TGCGCCAGCAGCTTGTCCATAGGCACAGATACGCAGTATTTT. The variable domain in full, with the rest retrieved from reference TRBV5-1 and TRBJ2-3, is KAGVTQTPRYLIKTRGQQVTLSCSPISGHRSVSWYQQTPGQGLQFLFEYFSETQRNKGNFPGRFSGRQFSNSRSEMNVSTLELGDSALYLCASSLSIGTDTQYFGPGTRLTVL.